The 25 T cell receptor beta chains in this list originate from one sample, sequenced in a study of blood T cells in healthy people across ages. Next came a second PCR, run for roughly 7 to 12 cycles, which used a sample-barcoded 5' primer along with a J-beta primer mix. In TCRdb, the 5' RACE reads were re-called with MiXCR into one record per CDR3 protein. The sample lists 270,000 or so distinct CDR3 sequences; 27% were seen once. The specimen was blood. The receptor source for this set is a woman in her seventies in good health.

This chain connects TRBV14 to TRBJ2-7; TRBD1 aligns across 7 bases. Trimming took 6 bases from V and 0 from J; bases not matched to a gene: 5. The CDR3 has 14 residues. Germline values: CDR1 SGHDN, CDR2 FVKESK. CDR3 amino acids: CASRSGTDSYEQYF. The CDR3, as DNA: TGTGCCAGCAGGTCCGGGACAGACTCCTACGAGCAGTACTTC.

This clonotype occurred a few times. The chain combines TRBV4-2 with TRBJ2-7; unclear D gene. V lost 4 bases, J lost 7 bases, and 17 bases lay in between. Per the germline V gene, CDR1 is LGHNA and CDR2 is YNFKEQ. The CDR3 spans 14 residues. CDR3 DNA: TGTGCCAGCAGCCCTGACCTGGGTGGTGGAGAGCAGTACTTC. Translation: CASSPDLGGGEQYF.

This clonotype came up a few times. CDR3 amino acids: CASSLPPRGTSGRLGNEQFF. CDR3 bases: TGTGCCAGCAGCTTACCTCCACGCGGGACTAGCGGGAGATTAGGGAATGAGCAGTTCTTC. The rearrangement links TRBV7-6 to TRBJ2-7; TRBD2 matches 14 bases. Judging by the DNA end, TRBJ2-1 fits better; the J call may be wrong. The CDR3 is 20 amino acids. Germline CDR1 SGHVS, CDR2 FNYEAQ.

The chain recombines TRBV5-4 with TRBJ2-1, with 9 bases that match TRBD2. The germline V gene has CDR1 SGHNT and CDR2 YYREEE (reference sequence). The CDR3 is 15 amino acids. V was clipped by 2 bases and J by 6 bases; unmatched bases: 6. The CDR3 region is CASSFTTSGGNEQFF. CDR3 sequence (DNA): TGTGCCAGCAGCTTTACGACTAGCGGAGGCAATGAGCAGTTCTTC. Complete variable domain (other parts from reference TRBV5-4 and TRBJ2-1): ETGVTQSPTHLIKTRGQQVTLRCSSQSGHNTVSWYQQALGQGPQFIFQYYREEENGRGNFPPRFSGLQFPNYSSELNVNALELDDSALYLCASSFTTSGGNEQFFGPGTRLTVL.

This clonotype was recorded many times. V gene TRBV18 combines with J gene TRBJ2-5; D gene ambiguous. Trimming removed 4 bases from V and 4 bases from J, with 4 bases in between. The CDR3 length is 11 residues. Looked up from germline, CDR1 is KGHSH and CDR2 is LQKENI. The CDR3 loop is CASSRLETQYF. CDR3 nucleotides: TGTGCCAGCTCACGGCTAGAGACCCAGTACTTC.

This clonotype was counted once. The chain recombines TRBV7-2 with TRBJ1-3, with D hard to call. V lost 5 bases, J lost 9 bases, and 14 bases lay in between. The CDR3 consists of 13 residues. Germline V gene lookup returns CDR1 SGHTA and CDR2 FQGNSA. As DNA, the CDR3 is TGTGCCAGCAGCCCCGAGATGGAAAGCACCATATATTTT. The encoded protein is CASSPEMESTIYF.

The chain carries TRBV29-1 and TRBJ2-1; TRBD2 matches 9 bases. The J segment lost 1 base and the V segment lost 7 bases, leaving 5 bases of the junction unmatched. The germline CDR1 and CDR2 sequences are SQVTM and ANQGSEA. The CDR3 length is 14 residues. CDR3 amino acids: CSAPGLASYNEQFF. The CDR3 nucleotides are TGCAGCGCTCCCGGACTAGCGTCCTACAATGAGCAGTTCTTC.

This clonotype occurred a few times. The CDR3 nucleotides read TGTGCCAGCAGTTTAACCGGGACAGGAAAGGGAGGCAATCAGCCCCAGCATTTT. Its protein is CASSLTGTGKGGNQPQHF. The chain uses TRBV28 and TRBJ1-5; 8 positions agree with TRBD1. The CDR3 is 18 amino acids. Germline V lookup: CDR1 MDHEN, CDR2 SYDVKM. V trimming: 2 bases; J trimming: 2 bases; junction bases outside the gene matches: 11.

V and J are TRBV6-4 and TRBJ2-5; D call uncertain. The V end was cut by 0 bases, the J end by 6 bases, with 11 bases between. CDR3 length equals 14 residues. The germline gives CDR1 MRHNA, CDR2 SNTAGT. The CDR3 DNA reads as TGTGCCAGCAGTGACTCGAGGAGAGAGAAGACCCAGTACTTC. This encodes CASSDSRREKTQYF.

As regards this clonotype: At one end the junction does not follow the germline gene, possibly because of a read error. The chain uses TRBV12-3 or TRBV12-4 and TRBJ1-1, with a tentative D call TRBD1 (5 bases). CDR3 length equals 13 residues. CDR3 coding DNA: TGCGCCAGCCAAAACCAGGGCAACACTGAAGCTTTCTTT. Translation: CASQNQGNTEAFF.

The J gene is TRBJ1-3, the V gene TRBV3-1; D is unclear. CDR1 is LGHDT and CDR2 is YNNKEL in the germline V gene (reference sequence). CDR3 length equals 13 residues. V lost 4 bases and J 2 bases, leaving 6 bases between the germline ends. The CDR3 nucleotides are TGTGCCAGCAGCCCCCATGCTGGAAACACCATATATTTT. Translating it yields CASSPHAGNTIYF. Filled out from reference TRBV3-1 and TRBJ1-3, the complete variable domain reads DTAVSQTPKYLVTQMGNDKSIKCEQNLGHDTMYWYKQDSKKFLKIMFSYNNKELIINETVPNRFSPKSPDKAHLNLHINSLELGDSAVYFCASSPHAGNTIYFGEGSWLTVV.

This chain connects TRBV29-1 to TRBJ2-5; the D is unclear. CDR3 size: 11 residues. Germline CDR1 is SQVTM and CDR2 is ANQGSEA. V dropped 4 bases and J dropped 5 bases, with 8 bases sitting between them. CDR3 sequence (DNA): TGCAGCGTTGGTTGGGCGGAGACCCAGTACTTC. Encoded protein: CSVGWAETQYF.

The rearrangement joins TRBV19 to TRBJ1-1; D gene ambiguous. This CDR3 region has 13 residues. Germline CDR1 reads LNHDA; CDR2 reads SQIVND (reference sequence). V was clipped by 0 bases and J by 10 bases, with 12 bases between them. The DNA for the CDR3 is TGTGCCAGTAGTATAGATCTGAGGCGCGCAGCTTTCTTT. Its protein is CASSIDLRRAAFF.

There are a few counts of this clonotype. The rearrangement uses TRBV6-5 and TRBJ1-2; TRBD1 matches at 8 bases. CDR3 length: 13 amino acids. Trimming removed 7 bases from V and 3 bases from J; junction bases left unmatched: 4. Germline CDR1 and CDR2: MNHEY and SVGAGI. CDR3 loop: CASTMDRDYGYTF. CDR3 nucleotides: TGTGCCAGCACTATGGACAGGGACTATGGCTACACCTTC.

This clonotype has a count of ten or more. The chain has TRBV10-3 and TRBJ2-7; 7 bases fit TRBD2. CDR1 and CDR2 (germline): ENHRY, SYGVKD. Germline trimming cut 0 bases from V and 0 bases from J; bases unmatched to any gene: 5. The CDR3 loop spans 16 amino acids. CDR3 in DNA: TGTGCCATCAGTGAGTCTCGGGAGGAACCCTCCTACGAGCAGTACTTC. The encoded protein is CAISESREEPSYEQYF.

This clonotype came up a few times. V gene TRBV9 combines with J gene TRBJ2-5; D gene ambiguous. The V and J ends lost 3 bases and 4 bases respectively, with 10 bases between them. Germline CDR1 and CDR2: SGDLS and YYNGEE. The length of the CDR3 is 13 residues. As DNA, the CDR3 is TGTGCCAGCAGCGGCCTAGGTGGAGAGACCCAGTACTTC. Amino acid sequence: CASSGLGGETQYF.

V is TRBV25-1 and J is TRBJ2-7; 8 bases agree with TRBD2. Per germline, CDR1 MGHDK and CDR2 SYGVNS. This CDR3 spans 15 amino acids. Trimming at V came to 7 bases and at J to 2 bases, leaving 10 bases not matched to a gene. Here the CDR3 reads CASTPPGGFPYEQYF. The CDR3 DNA reads as TGTGCCAGCACCCCACCGGGAGGGTTCCCCTACGAGCAGTACTTC.

A remark on this clonotype: One end of the junction does not line up with germline, which may come from a read error. The J gene is TRBJ1-4, the V gene TRBV12-3 or TRBV12-4; no firm D call. This CDR3 spans 14 amino acids. The CDR3 is CASSHSTVNEKLSF. The CDR3 nucleotides read TGTGCCAGCAGTCATTCGACGGTGAATGAAAAACTGTCTTTT.

The chain joins TRBV27 to TRBJ2-5, with no clear D. The J call is doubtful: the DNA matches TRBJ2-7 better. The CDR3 length is 15 residues. Germline V gene lookup returns CDR1 MNHEY and CDR2 SMNVEV (reference sequence). Written as DNA, the CDR3 is TGTGCCAGCAGTTTGGGATCTTACAGAAACTACGAGCAGTACTTC. Translating gives CASSLGSYRNYEQYF.

This clonotype showed up just a few times. The J gene is TRBJ2-7, the V gene TRBV6-6; TRBD1 aligns across 9 bases. Germline V gene sequence: CDR1 MNHNY, CDR2 SVGAGI (reference sequence). This CDR3 comprises 14 residues. The ends lost 2 bases at V and 4 bases at J; junction bases unmatched: 3. CDR3 in amino acids: CASSYPGQGYEQYF. CDR3 nucleotide sequence: TGTGCCAGCAGTTACCCGGGACAGGGTTACGAGCAGTACTTC.

The CDR3 DNA reads TGTGCCAGCAGCCGGGACATCGGGTATGGCAATCAGCCCCAGCATTTT. Protein sequence: CASSRDIGYGNQPQHF. The chain combines TRBV16 with TRBJ1-5; the D gene is possibly TRBD1 (6 bases). CDR3 length equals 16 residues. Germline V gene lookup returns CDR1 KGHSY and CDR2 FQNENV. With 4 bases removed from V and 2 bases from J, the gap between germline ends came to 15 bases. Complete variable domain (other parts from reference TRBV16 and TRBJ1-5): GEEVAQTPKHLVRGEGQKAKLYCAPIKGHSYVFWYQQVLKNEFKFLISFQNENVFDETGMPKERFSAKCLPNSPCSLEIQATKLEDSAVYFCASSRDIGYGNQPQHFGDGTRLSIL.

The chain employs TRBV6-6 and TRBJ1-2; D remains unclear. V shed 5 bases and J shed 3 bases, with 10 bases lying between them. CDR1 is MNHNY, CDR2 SVGAGI, per germline (reference sequence). This CDR3 has 13 residues. The CDR3 nucleotides read TGTGCCAGCAGTGACCCGGAGTACTATGGCTACACCTTC. Translated, it gives CASSDPEYYGYTF.

The chain carries TRBV10-3 and TRBJ2-3; D might be TRBD2 (6 bases). Trimming shortened V by 10 bases and J by 1 base, and 12 bases separated the two germline ends. CDR3 length equals 13 residues. The germline gives CDR1 ENHRY, CDR2 SYGVKD. This CDR3 reads CASKSSGTDTQYF. The CDR3 coding sequence is TGTGCCAGTAAGTCTAGCGGCACAGATACGCAGTATTTT.

This clonotype has just a few counts. The chain couples TRBV12-5 to TRBJ2-7; D gene uncertain. Germline CDR1 LGHNT, CDR2 FRNRAP. There are 15 residues in the CDR3. V lost 2 bases, J lost 1 base, and 12 bases lay in between. The CDR3 reads CASGLRLPGSYEQYF. DNA of the CDR3: TGTGCTAGTGGTTTGAGGCTCCCCGGGTCCTACGAGCAGTACTTC.

Of note for this clonotype: A read error may account for a junction end that differs from germline. V and J are TRBV7-3 and TRBJ2-1; D is uncertain. The CDR3 extends over 15 amino acids. Germline loops: CDR1 SGHTA, CDR2 FQGTGA. The CDR3: CASSPTMSSYNEQLF. The DNA for the CDR3 is TGTGCCAGCAGCCCAACTATGAGCTCCTACAATGAGCAGCTCTTC.